These 19 T cell receptor beta chains were sequenced from one sample in a study of T cell responses to AZD1222 COVID-19 vaccine. Clones were read by immunoSEQ multiplex PCR, and TCRdb kept only the in-frame ones, dropping some. The sample holds more than 85,000 clones, over 75% seen once. The sequenced sample was peripheral blood, obtained on day 0 of AZD1222 vaccination. The receptors were gathered from an adult in good health.

V is TRBV2 and J is TRBJ1-3; 9 positions match TRBD1. The CDR3 is 15 amino acids. V shed 4 bases, J shed 4 bases, and the junction held 5 bases outside the gene matches. The V gene's germline CDR1 is SNHLY and CDR2 FYNNEI. CDR3 sequence (DNA): TGTGCCAGCAGTGGGGACAGGGCCCTCGGAAACACCATATATTTT. Translation gives CASSGDRALGNTIYF.

The chain employs TRBV5-1 and TRBJ1-1; D call uncertain. The CDR3 spans 15 residues. Per the germline V gene, CDR1 is SGHRS and CDR2 is YFSETQ. With 4 bases removed from V and 3 bases from J, the gap between germline ends came to 16 bases. The CDR3 is CASSLGPWGYTEAFF. The CDR3 DNA sequence: TGCGCCAGCAGCCTTGGGCCCTGGGGATACACTGAAGCTTTCTTT.

V gene TRBV12-3 or TRBV12-4 combines with J gene TRBJ1-4; D remains unclear. CDR3 length: 12 amino acids. The V end was cut by 6 bases, the J end by 1 base, with 3 bases between. CDR3: CASRRTNEKLFF. In DNA, the CDR3 is TGTGCCAGCAGGAGAACTAATGAAAAACTGTTTTTT.

This clone was picked up a small number of times. This chain joins TRBV6-5 and TRBJ2-7; 9 bases fit TRBD1. After removal of 6 bases from V and 7 bases from J, the junction contained 7 bases not matched to a gene. Germline lookup yields CDR1 MNHEY and CDR2 SVGAGI. The CDR3 consists of 13 residues. The CDR3 sequence is CASSSGQGLEQYF. Here the CDR3 DNA reads TGTGCCAGCAGCTCCGGACAGGGGTTGGAGCAGTACTTC.

The chain employs TRBV6-5 and TRBJ2-2; 7 bases fit TRBD2. CDR3 length: 14 residues. V was clipped by 10 bases and J by 6 bases; unmatched bases: 11. CDR1 and CDR2 from the germline V gene are MNHEY and SVGAGI. In DNA form, the CDR3 reads TGTGCCAACAGACCCGGGACTATACCCGGGGAGCTGTTTTTT. Translating gives CANRPGTIPGELFF.

The chain's CDR3 is CASSPPRTGEKLFF. The CDR3 DNA sequence: TGCGCCAGCAGCCCCCCCCGGACCGGTGAAAAACTGTTTTTT. The gene calls are TRBV4-1 and TRBJ1-4; no definite D call. V shed 4 bases and J shed 7 bases, with 13 bases lying between them. CDR3 length: 14 amino acids. Germline assignment: CDR1 MGHRA and CDR2 YSYEKL.

The chain is built from TRBV27 and TRBJ2-4; 10 nucleotides line up with TRBD1. CDR3 length equals 15 residues. Germline V gives CDR1 MNHEY, CDR2 SMNVEV (reference sequence). Trimming took 3 bases from V and 7 from J; bases not matched to a gene: 6. This CDR3 reads CASSFLTGGANIQYF. The CDR3 DNA sequence: TGTGCCAGCAGTTTTCTGACAGGGGGCGCGAACATTCAGTACTTC.

The rearrangement uses TRBV6-4 and TRBJ2-2, with TRBD1 matching over 9 bases. The CDR3 contains 16 residues. Germline CDR1 reads MRHNA; CDR2 reads SNTAGT. The V segment lost 1 base and the J segment 6 bases; nucleotides outside the gene matches: 6. The CDR3 here is CASSDLPGQGPGELFF. The DNA of the CDR3 is TGTGCCAGCAGTGACTTACCGGGACAGGGACCCGGGGAGCTGTTTTTT.

The gene calls are TRBV6-6 and TRBJ1-1; maybe TRBD1 (5 bases). Trimming took 2 bases from V and 4 from J, leaving 11 bases between them. The CDR3 extends over 14 amino acids. CDR1 and CDR2 (germline): MNHNY, SVGAGI (reference sequence). The CDR3 sequence: CASSYPSRATEAFF. For the CDR3, the DNA is TGTGCCAGCAGTTACCCGAGCAGGGCCACTGAAGCTTTCTTT.

This rearrangement joins TRBV15 to TRBJ2-5, with 8 bases fitting TRBD2. The CDR3 sequence is 17 residues long. V lost 0 bases to trimming and J lost 4 bases; unmatched junction nucleotides: 10. Germline assignment: CDR1 LNHNV and CDR2 YYDKDF (reference sequence). CDR3 in amino acids: CATSRDARGGGIETQYF. In DNA form, the CDR3 reads TGTGCCACCAGCAGAGATGCGCGGGGCGGGGGGATAGAGACCCAGTACTTC.

The V call is TRBV5-1, the J call TRBJ2-2, with 9 bases identical to TRBD1. Germline assignment: CDR1 SGHRS and CDR2 YFSETQ. V dropped 3 bases and J dropped 4; count of bases not matched to a gene: 7. CDR3 size: 16 residues. The CDR3 DNA follows: TGCGCCAGCAGCTCCCAGACAGGGGGGACCACCGGGGAGCTGTTTTTT. Protein product: CASSSQTGGTTGELFF.

This clone has a handful of counts. V and J are TRBV5-6 and TRBJ1-3; D possibly corresponds to TRBD1 (6 bases). V lost 4 bases, J lost 10 bases, and 18 bases lay in between. The germline gives CDR1 SGHDT, CDR2 YYEEEE. CDR3 length equals 14 residues. DNA for the CDR3: TGTGCCAGCAGCCCGGACAGTTCCCGTCGAACCATATATTTT. Protein product: CASSPDSSRRTIYF.

V and J are TRBV3-1 (or the pseudogene TRBV3-2) and TRBJ2-2; D is perhaps TRBD1 or TRBD2 (5 bases each). The V end lost 3 bases, the J end lost 5 bases, and 19 bases lay between the germline ends. This CDR3 is 17 amino acids long. CDR1 and CDR2 (germline): LGHDT, YNNKEL (reference sequence). The CDR3 nucleotides are TGTGCCAGCAGCCAGGGACGACTCGCCGCGAGGACCGGGGAGCTGTTTTTT. Translated, it gives CASSQGRLAARTGELFF.

The V gene is TRBV19, the J gene TRBJ2-7; 7 bases align to TRBD1. CDR1 and CDR2 from the germline V gene are LNHDA and SQIVND (reference sequence). J lost 3 bases, V lost 6 bases, and 11 bases had no gene match. The CDR3 is made up of 15 amino acids. For the CDR3, the DNA is TGTGCCAGTAGCCCCCGACAGGGAGTAGGCTACGAGCAGTACTTC. Encoded protein: CASSPRQGVGYEQYF.

This chain joins TRBV7-2 and TRBJ2-7, with 7 bases that match TRBD2. Losses at the gene ends were 5 bases for V and 7 bases for J; bases not matched to a gene: 11. This CDR3 has 14 residues. Looked up from germline, CDR1 is SGHTA and CDR2 is FQGNSA. The CDR3 DNA reads as TGTGCCAGCAGCCCCATGGTTGCGGGAGCTGAGCAGTACGTC. This encodes CASSPMVAGAEQYV.

The rearrangement joins TRBV7-9 to TRBJ2-1, with 7 bases lining up with TRBD2. Germline assignment: CDR1 SEHNR and CDR2 FQNEAQ (reference sequence). This CDR3 is built from 14 residues. The V gene end was trimmed by 7 bases and the J gene end by 7 bases; junction bases not matched to a gene: 10. The CDR3 DNA follows: TGTGCCAGCAACCCCACGTGGGGGGGTAATGAGCAGTTCTTC. Its protein product is CASNPTWGGNEQFF.

The V and J genes are TRBV13 and TRBJ2-3; 9 nucleotides match TRBD2. CDR3 size: 14 residues. J lost 3 bases, V lost 3 bases, and 1 base had no gene match. CDR1 and CDR2 (germline): PRHDT, FYEKMQ (reference sequence). The CDR3 is CASSFSGGTDTQYF. The DNA of the CDR3 is TGTGCCAGCAGCTTTAGCGGGGGTACAGATACGCAGTATTTT.

The genes are TRBV5-1 and TRBJ2-3, with TRBD2 matching over 16 bases. Germline-derived CDR1 and CDR2 are SGHRS and YFSETQ. This CDR3 spans 21 amino acids. V lost 2 bases, J lost 3 bases, and 15 bases stayed unmatched. The CDR3 spells CASSFLVPGLAGGPGTDTQYF. CDR3 DNA sequence: TGCGCCAGCAGCTTCTTAGTACCGGGACTAGCGGGAGGGCCCGGGACAGATACGCAGTATTTT.

This rearrangement joins TRBV18 to TRBJ2-7; D unresolved. Germline V gene data show CDR1 as KGHSH and CDR2 as LQKENI. The CDR3 loop spans 14 amino acids. Deletions cut 3 bases from V and 5 bases from J, with 14 bases between. CDR3 protein: CASSPSRKAHEQYV. CDR3 DNA: TGTGCCAGCTCACCGTCTCGCAAGGCCCACGAGCAGTACGTC.